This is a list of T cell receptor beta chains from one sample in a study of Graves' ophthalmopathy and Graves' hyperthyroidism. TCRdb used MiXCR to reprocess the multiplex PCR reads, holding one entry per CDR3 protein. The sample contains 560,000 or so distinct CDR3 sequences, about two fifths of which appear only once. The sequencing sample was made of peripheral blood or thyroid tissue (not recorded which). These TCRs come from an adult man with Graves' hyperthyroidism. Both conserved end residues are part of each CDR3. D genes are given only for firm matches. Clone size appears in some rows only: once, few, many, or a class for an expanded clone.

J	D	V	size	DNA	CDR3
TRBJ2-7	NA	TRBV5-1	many	TGCGCCAGCAGCCAACCCAGTGACGAGCAGTACTTC	CASSQPSDEQYF
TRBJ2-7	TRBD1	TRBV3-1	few	TGTGCCAGCAGCCCTACAGGGGGATGGAACGAGCAGTACTTC	CASSPTGGWNEQYF
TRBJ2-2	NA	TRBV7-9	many	TGTGCCAGCAGGCCGGACGGGGACACCGGGGAGCTGTTTTTT	CASRPDGDTGELFF
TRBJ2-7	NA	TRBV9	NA	TGTGCCAGCAGCGTTGAAGAAGCCTACGAGCAGTACTTC	CASSVEEAYEQYF
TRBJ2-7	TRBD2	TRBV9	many	TGTGCCAGCAGTTCTAGCGGCAGTCAAGAGCAGTACTTC	CASSSSGSQEQYF
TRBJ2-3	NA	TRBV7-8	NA	TGTGCCAGCAGCGCAAAGCCGGATACGCAGTATTTT	CASSAKPDTQYF
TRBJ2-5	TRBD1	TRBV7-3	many	TGTGCCAGCAGCCCCCCAGGGGGCGCCCAGTACTTC	CASSPPGGAQYF
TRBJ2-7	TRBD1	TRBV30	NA	TGTGCCTGGAGAAAACAGGGGGCGGGGGAGCAGTACTTC	CAWRKQGAGEQYF
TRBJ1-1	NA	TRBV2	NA	TGTGCCAGCAGTAAACTAGCGGGGGAGACTGAAGCTTTCTTT	CASSKLAGETEAFF
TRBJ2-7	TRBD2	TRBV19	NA	TGTGCCAGTAGTACTTTAGCGGGAGAGTGGAACGAGCAGTACTTC	CASSTLAGEWNEQYF
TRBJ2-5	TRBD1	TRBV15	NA	TGTGCCACCAGCGCAGGGGGAACAAGCAATCAGCCCCAGTACTTC	CATSAGGTSNQPQYF
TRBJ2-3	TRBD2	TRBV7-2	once	TGTGCCAGCAGCTTAGCGCGTCCAGCGGGGGGGCGGGATACGCAGTATTTT	CASSLARPAGGRDTQYF
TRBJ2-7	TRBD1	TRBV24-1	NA	TGTGCCACCAGCCCGGGACAGGGGGCGCGAGAGCAGTACTTC	CATSPGQGAREQYF
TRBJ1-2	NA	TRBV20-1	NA	TGCAGTGCGTCCCCTGGGGGAGGGCACTATGGCTACACCTTC	CSASPGGGHYGYTF
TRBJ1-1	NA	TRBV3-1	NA	TGTGCCAGCAGCCAGAGACAGGAGTACACTGAAGCTTTCTTT	CASSQRQEYTEAFF
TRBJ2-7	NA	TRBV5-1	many	TGCGCCAGCAGCTTGGAGATCTCCTACGAGCAGTACTTC	CASSLEISYEQYF
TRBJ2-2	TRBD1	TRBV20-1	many	TGCAGTGCTACCCGGACAGGGGTCACCGGGGAGCTGTTTTTT	CSATRTGVTGELFF
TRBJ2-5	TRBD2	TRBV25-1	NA	TGTGCCAGCAGTGAATCTCGCGGGGGGGCCCAAGAGACCCAGTACTTC	CASSESRGGAQETQYF
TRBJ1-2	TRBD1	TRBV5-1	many	TGCGCCAGCATGGAGGGGGCGCGGGCCGATGGCTACACCTTC	CASMEGARADGYTF
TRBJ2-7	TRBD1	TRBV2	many	TGTGCCAGCCGACAGGGGAGGCGGGACGAGCAGTACTTC	CASRQGRRDEQYF
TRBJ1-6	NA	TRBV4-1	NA	TGCGCCAGCAGCCAAGATCACTCAGGGCAGGGTTCACCCCTCCACTTT	CASSQDHSGQGSPLHF
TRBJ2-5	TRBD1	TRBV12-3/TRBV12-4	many	TGTGCCAGCAGTCAAGGACAGGGACAAGAGACCCAGTACTTC	CASSQGQGQETQYF
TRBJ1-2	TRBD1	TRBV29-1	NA	TGCAGCGCTGGAACAGGGGATGGCTACACCTTC	CSAGTGDGYTF
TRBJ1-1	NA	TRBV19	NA	TGTGCCAGTAGTAAGCAGGGGAGAATGAACACTGAAGCTTTCTTT	CASSKQGRMNTEAFF
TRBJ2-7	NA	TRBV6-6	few	TGTGCCATTTTTTCCGGGACACCCTCCTACGAGCAGTACTTC	CAIFSGTPSYEQYF
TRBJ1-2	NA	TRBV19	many	TGTGCCAGTAGTCCCCCAGGGATGCTGGCTACTGGCTACACCTTC	CASSPPGMLATGYTF
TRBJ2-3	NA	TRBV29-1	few	TGCAGCGTTGAAGATCTTCGGGCCCTACCTTTCGCAGATACGCAGTATTTT	CSVEDLRALPFADTQYF
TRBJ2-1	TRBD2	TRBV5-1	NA	TGCGCCAGCAGCTTGTCGGTCCGGGAGGACTACAATGAGCAGTTCTTC	CASSLSVREDYNEQFF
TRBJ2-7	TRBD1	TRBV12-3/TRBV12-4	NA	TGTGCCGGCAGTTTAGCGAGAGAAGACAGGGTCTCCTACGAGCAGTACTTC	CAGSLAREDRVSYEQYF
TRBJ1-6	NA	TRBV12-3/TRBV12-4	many	TGTGCCAGCGGACGAAATTCACCCCTCCACTTT	CASGRNSPLHF
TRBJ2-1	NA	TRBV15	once	TGTGCCACCAGCAGAGACGACGTGGGGGGGGCGAATGAGCAGTTCTTC	CATSRDDVGGANEQFF
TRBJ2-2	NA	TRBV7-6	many	TGTGCCAGCAGTCCAGCGGTGGGAGGGGAGCTGTTTTTT	CASSPAVGGELFF
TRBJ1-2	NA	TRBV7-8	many	TGTGCCAGCAGCCCGGACTGGACCAGGGCTAACTATGGCTACACCTTC	CASSPDWTRANYGYTF
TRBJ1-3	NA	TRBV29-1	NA	TGCAGCTTGCAGGCCGGGGGCGGAAACACCATATATTTT	CSLQAGGGNTIYF
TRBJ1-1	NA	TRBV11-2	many	TGTGCCAGCAGCCTGGACAACACCGAAGCTTTCTTT	CASSLDNTEAFF
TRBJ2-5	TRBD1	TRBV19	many	TGTGCCAGTAGTATAGGGGGACAGGGTTCTCAAGAGACCCAGTACTTC	CASSIGGQGSQETQYF
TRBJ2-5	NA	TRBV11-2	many	TGTGCCAGCAGCTCTACGGCGAAAGAGACCCAGTACTTC	CASSSTAKETQYF